This T cell receptor beta chain was sequenced for a study of CD8 T cells in Susac syndrome. This clonotype has just one count. Age- and sex-matched healthy donors served as the control group. CD8+ and CD4+ T cells were negatively isolated; TEMRA cells were FACS-enriched. RNA amounts of about 0.5 to 1 ug underwent reverse transcription with random hexamers. The CDR3 of TCR beta was amplified by immunoSEQ multiplex PCR across 54 Vbeta and 13 Jbeta. One entry per CDR3 protein, called by TCRdb with MiXCR from the immunoSEQ multiplex PCR reads. The data contain 120,000 or so distinct CDR3 sequences, less than 95% of them singletons. Sequencing used CD4+ T cells from PBMCs. The TCR was taken from a human donor in good health.

Here the CDR3 reads CASSSIDRAGTEAFF. CDR3 DNA sequence: TGTGCCAGCAGCTCGATTGACAGGGCTGGCACTGAAGCTTTCTTT. The rearrangement uses TRBV5-6 and TRBJ1-1; 7 bases line up with TRBD1. Germline CDR1 reads SGHDT; CDR2 reads YYEEEE. V shed 3 bases, J shed 4 bases, and the junction held 9 bases outside the gene matches. The length of the CDR3 is 15 residues.